One and the same sample provided the 19 T cell receptor beta chains below, sequenced in a study of blood T cells in healthy people across ages. A second PCR, run for about 7 to 11 cycles, used a sample-barcoded 5' primer plus a J-beta primer mix. Using its own MiXCR run on the 5' RACE reads, TCRdb lists one record per CDR3 protein. The sample records 1.5 million to 2 million distinct CDR3 sequences, almost 35% being singletons. Input material: blood. These receptors all come from a woman in her twenties or thirties in good health.

The chain links TRBV5-1 to TRBJ1-2; D not certain. The germline CDR1 and CDR2 sequences are SGHRS and YFSETQ. Trimming took off 3 bases at V and 8 bases at J, with 14 bases between the two ends. The CDR3 runs 13 residues. This CDR3 is CASSSVDPSGYTF. CDR3 nucleotides: TGCGCCAGCAGCTCTGTAGACCCGTCGGGCTACACCTTC.

The CDR3 bases are TGTGCCAGCAGTTACCCCGGAGCGACCGAGCAGTACTTC. It is translated as CASSYPGATEQYF. The chain joins TRBV6-5 to TRBJ2-7; D is ambiguous. Trimming shortened V by 2 bases and J by 6 bases, and 11 bases separated the two germline ends. Per germline, CDR1 MNHEY and CDR2 SVGAGI. The CDR3 is made up of 13 amino acids.

This clonotype was observed a handful of times. The rearrangement uses TRBV6-1 and TRBJ2-3, with 13 bases identical to TRBD2. This CDR3 comprises 17 residues. Looked up from germline, CDR1 is MNHNS and CDR2 is SASEGT. V gave up 6 bases and J gave up 6 bases; unmatched junction bases: 12. The CDR3 is CASSPGPGLAGIDTQYF. The CDR3 DNA follows: TGTGCCAGCAGCCCCGGCCCGGGACTAGCGGGAATTGATACGCAGTATTTT.

The V gene is TRBV5-1, the J gene TRBJ2-7; D gene ambiguous. CDR1 and CDR2 from the germline V gene are SGHRS and YFSETQ. The CDR3 is 14 amino acids. Trimming stripped 3 bases from V and 4 bases from J, with 14 bases between. As DNA, the CDR3 is TGCGCCAGCAGCTCCATACCCTCCAATTACGAGCAGTACTTC. Translation gives CASSSIPSNYEQYF.

This clonotype was seen only once. This sequence joins TRBV7-8 and TRBJ2-4; D uncertain. The J call may be wrong; the DNA end is better matched by TRBJ2-7. This CDR3 comprises 14 residues. Germline assignment: CDR1 SGHVS and CDR2 FQNEAQ. The CDR3 nucleotides are TGTGCCAGCAGCTTCGAGACTTCCCCCTACGAGCAGTACTTC. Protein sequence: CASSFETSPYEQYF.

The chain employs TRBV20-1 and TRBJ1-2; tentative D call: TRBD1 (5 bases). CDR1 and CDR2 (germline): DFQATT, SNEGSKA (reference sequence). V dropped 6 bases and J dropped 13 bases, with 24 bases sitting between them. The length of the CDR3 is 13 residues. CDR3 protein: CSAQENGDGPITF. In nucleotides, the CDR3 is TGCAGTGCCCAAGAGAACGGGGACGGTCCGATCACCTTC.

The genes are TRBV20-1 and TRBJ2-3; 10 nucleotides align to TRBD2. The CDR3 totals 15 residues. V lost 4 bases and J lost 8; bases outside the gene matches: 12. Per the germline V gene, CDR1 is DFQATT and CDR2 is SNEGSKA (reference sequence). The CDR3 here is CSAIDGTSGIVTQYF. The DNA of the CDR3 is TGCAGTGCTATAGACGGAACTAGCGGGATAGTTACGCAGTATTTT.

This clonotype was observed a few times. DNA of the CDR3: TGTGCCAGCCAACAGGTTAACGATGAGCAGTTCTTC. Translation gives CASQQVNDEQFF. The chain joins TRBV28 to TRBJ2-1; D may be TRBD1 (5 bases). The CDR3 length is 12 residues. The germline V gene has CDR1 MDHEN and CDR2 SYDVKM. The V gene lost 8 bases and the J gene lost 8 bases, with 13 bases spanning the gap.

This sequence joins TRBV20-1 and TRBJ2-1; 14 bases align to TRBD2. Germline V CDR1 and CDR2: DFQATT, SNEGSKA (reference sequence). The trim removed 3 bases at V and 4 bases at J, leaving 5 bases unmatched. The CDR3 has 16 amino acids. The CDR3 reads CSASRLAGGRYNEQFF. The CDR3 bases are TGCAGTGCTAGTAGACTAGCGGGAGGGCGGTACAATGAGCAGTTCTTC.

This clonotype was detected ten times or more. This sequence joins TRBV29-1 and TRBJ2-1; possibly TRBD1 or TRBD2 for D (5 bases each). Germline V gene lookup returns CDR1 SQVTM and CDR2 ANQGSEA. Trimming shortened V by 3 bases and J by 8 bases, and 14 bases separated the two germline ends. CDR3 length: 13 residues. The CDR3 loop reads CSVDWGLGDEQFF. The CDR3 DNA reads TGCAGCGTTGATTGGGGGTTGGGTGATGAGCAGTTCTTC.

A note on this clonotype: At one of its ends the junction is not consistent with the germline gene, which may arise from a read error. The chain joins TRBV27 to TRBJ2-7; possibly TRBD1 for D (6 bases). The J call may be mistaken, given a closer DNA end match to TRBJ2-5. The CDR3 covers 13 residues. Germline CDR1 reads MNHEY; CDR2 reads SMNVEV (reference sequence). The CDR3 DNA reads as TGTACCAGCAGTTTGTGGCAGGGGGAGACCCAGTACTTC. Residues: CTSSLWQGETQYF.

The gene calls are TRBV20-1 and TRBJ2-3; the match to TRBD1 covers 8 bases. The V gene's germline CDR1 is DFQATT and CDR2 SNEGSKA (reference sequence). V lost 3 bases, J lost 6 bases, and 5 bases stayed unmatched. The CDR3 totals 13 residues. CDR3 region: CSASRTGLDTQYF. The DNA of the CDR3 is TGCAGTGCTAGTCGGACAGGGTTGGATACGCAGTATTTT.

The chain is built from TRBV11-2 and TRBJ2-3; TRBD1 aligns across 8 bases. J lost 6 bases, V lost 6 bases, and 14 bases had no gene match. Germline CDR1 reads SGHAT; CDR2 reads FQNNGV. There are 16 residues in the CDR3. This chain's CDR3 is CASSITGGLEKDTQYF. The CDR3 DNA reads as TGTGCCAGCAGTATTACAGGGGGACTGGAAAAGGATACGCAGTATTTT.

This clonotype has a handful of counts. The genes are TRBV12-3 or TRBV12-4 and TRBJ2-1; 16 bases line up with TRBD2. The length of the CDR3 is 16 residues. The ends lost 8 bases at V and 9 bases at J; junction bases unmatched: 10. CDR3 bases: TGTGCCAGCGTCCCGGGACTAGCGGGGGGGCCGGGTGAGCAGTTCTTC. Its protein product is CASVPGLAGGPGEQFF.

This clonotype has just a few counts. The V and J genes are TRBV19 and TRBJ2-3, with D hard to call. CDR1 LNHDA and CDR2 SQIVND come from the germline V gene (reference sequence). The V end was cut by 5 bases, the J end by 4 bases, with 22 bases between. The CDR3 length is 17 residues. The chain's CDR3 is CASSQKATAPFADTQYF. CDR3 nucleotide sequence: TGTGCCAGTAGTCAAAAGGCGACGGCCCCCTTTGCAGATACGCAGTATTTT.

This chain uses TRBV5-5 with TRBJ2-7; 8 positions agree with TRBD1. Germline V gene lookup returns CDR1 SGHKS and CDR2 YYEKEE (reference sequence). The CDR3 spans 13 residues. V lost 3 bases to trimming and J lost 6 bases; unmatched junction nucleotides: 5. This CDR3 reads CASSWTGHCEQYF. The CDR3 coding sequence is TGTGCCAGCAGCTGGACAGGGCACTGCGAGCAGTACTTC.

The chain carries TRBV27 and TRBJ2-7; 8 nucleotides align to TRBD1. This CDR3 has 14 residues. V lost 7 bases and J lost 2; bases outside the gene matches: 7. Germline V gives CDR1 MNHEY, CDR2 SMNVEV (reference sequence). The CDR3 region is CASKIDRGPYEQYF. The CDR3 DNA sequence: TGTGCCAGCAAGATAGACAGGGGCCCCTACGAGCAGTACTTC.

This chain links TRBV27 with TRBJ2-5; tentative D call: TRBD1 (6 bases). The V end lost 2 bases, the J end lost 1 base, and 20 bases lay between the germline ends. This CDR3 has 18 amino acids. CDR1 and CDR2 (germline): MNHEY, SMNVEV (reference sequence). CDR3 in amino acids: CASSLEMGAGARQETQYF. CDR3 in DNA: TGTGCCAGCAGTTTAGAGATGGGGGCAGGGGCCCGCCAAGAGACCCAGTACTTC.

There are a few counts of this clonotype. The V call is TRBV5-1, the J call TRBJ2-1, with D tentatively TRBD2 (6 bases). V was pared by 4 bases and J by 2 bases, with 19 bases between. The germline CDR1 and CDR2 sequences are SGHRS and YFSETQ. This CDR3 has 17 residues. CDR3 nucleotides: TGCGCCAGCAGCCCGGGGGTAGCGGAGTTGGCCTACAATGAGCAGTTCTTC. Its translation: CASSPGVAELAYNEQFF.